This T cell receptor (beta chain) originates from a study of T-cell memory formation after mild COVID-19. Regarding the study as a whole: Mainly CM and EM harbored the contracting CD4+ clones; mainly EMRA harbored the CD8+ ones. Memory cells collected pre-infection included some clones that later responded, suggesting cross-reactive memory joined. Clones contracting day 15 to 85 were balanced CD4/CD8; later expanders leaned CD4+.

With constant-segment primers, 5'RACE yielded cDNA libraries of TCR alpha and TCR beta that carried sample barcodes and UMIs. TCRdb re-derived calls from the 5' RACE reads in MiXCR, one entry per CDR3 protein. This table holds hundreds of thousands of distinct CDR3 sequences, 15% to 20% found once. The CDR3 length is 11 residues. Trimming stripped 6 bases from V and 8 bases from J, with 10 bases between. Germline-derived CDR1 and CDR2 are ENHRY and SYGVKD. About this clonotype itself: Antigen specificity is unknown.

The specimen sequenced was PBMCs or a T cell subset sorted from them (not recorded which). The V gene is TRBV10-3, the J gene TRBJ1-2, with D possibly TRBD1 on 5 matching bases. The source of this sequence is a man younger than 35 who had mild COVID-19 (a few samples of this study predate the infection). Cell type and time point are not known. For the CDR3, the DNA is TGTGCCATCAGCCCGGGGGGAGGCTACACCTTC. This sequence encodes CAISPGGGYTF.